The 3 T cell receptor beta chains given below trace back to one sample, sequenced in a study of a mutant IDH1 vaccine in newly diagnosed glioma. The protocol was immunoSEQ multiplex PCR, while the TCRdb copy is restricted to in-frame clones and leaves out a portion. The sample lists 50,000 to 65,000 clones, approximately 88% seen once, with approximately 9.1% in the top ten. These TCRs' antigens remain unknown. Time point denoted: week 11, during vaccination. Every vaccination contained 300 ug of the mutant IDH1 20-mer peptide and was paired with topical imiquimod. The sample in question was PBMCs, obtained from a glioma patient whose treatment included an IDH1 peptide vaccine. Source of these receptors: a woman between 50 and 59 years old with glioma.

The chain links TRBV7-2 to TRBJ2-3; D gene ambiguous. CDR1 and CDR2 from the germline V gene are SGHTA and FQGNSA. Trimming shortened V by 2 bases and J by 8 bases, and 23 bases separated the two germline ends. The CDR3 spans 17 residues. CDR3 nucleotides: TGTGCCAGCAGCTTACTTGGGCCGAGTACCTTCACGAGTACGCAGTATTTT. Its translation is CASSLLGPSTFTSTQYF.

The chain carries TRBV5-1 and TRBJ2-3; TRBD2 aligns across 13 bases. J gave up 4 bases and V 3 bases, and 5 bases lay outside the gene matches. CDR1 and CDR2 (germline): SGHRS, YFSETQ. The CDR3 consists of 16 residues. The CDR3 DNA reads TGCGCCAGCAGCTCTACTAGCGGGGGGGCCGCAGATACGCAGTATTTT. This sequence encodes CASSSTSGGAADTQYF.

Here the CDR3 reads CASSPRGGQGGETQYF. CDR3 DNA: TGTGCCAGCTCACCACGAGGGGGCCAAGGAGGGGAGACCCAGTACTTC. The chain joins TRBV18 to TRBJ2-5; tentative D call: TRBD1 (7 bases). Germline values: CDR1 KGHSH, CDR2 LQKENI. V lost 1 base to trimming and J lost 5 bases, with 17 bases between them. The CDR3 length is 16 residues. The whole variable domain, filled in from reference TRBV18 and TRBJ2-5, reads NAGVMQNPRHLVRRRGQEARLRCSPMKGHSHVYWYRQLPEEGLKFMVYLQKENIIDESGMPKERFSAEFPKEGPSILRIQQVVRGDSAAYFCASSPRGGQGGETQYFGPGTRLLVL.